One and the same sample provided the 22 T cell receptor beta chains below, sequenced in a study of vaccination effects on CD4 cells after COVID-19. Here immunoSEQ multiplex PCR was the method, and the copy in TCRdb shows in-frame clones only, minus some. This sample has approximately 78,000 clones, with about 81% found just once. Expansion of antigen-specific CD4+ T cells with viral peptide pools was carried out by the ViraFEST assay before sequencing. Isolating CD4+ T cells followed 9 to 11 days of culture. Each participant received a vaccine that was either BNT162b2 or mRNA-1273, given as two doses. Which antigens these TCRs recognize remains unknown. The sample in question was CD4+ T cells from PBMCs cultured with HCoV-229E spike peptides, obtained after COVID-19 vaccination. The receptors here all came from a human donor who received a COVID-19 vaccine.

This clone showed up just a few times. V gene TRBV25-1 combines with J gene TRBJ1-4; 7 nucleotides line up with TRBD1. Germline V gene sequence: CDR1 MGHDK, CDR2 SYGVNS. CDR3 length equals 13 residues. Germline trimming cut 9 bases from V and 3 bases from J; bases unmatched to any gene: 4. CDR3 nucleotides: TGTGCCAGTCAGGGGGTTGCTAATGAAAAACTGTTTTTT. This sequence encodes CASQGVANEKLFF.

The V gene is TRBV5-4, the J gene TRBJ2-6, with unresolved D. V was shortened by 3 bases and J by 0 bases, with 7 bases between the two germline ends. The CDR3 runs to 15 residues. Per the germline V gene, CDR1 is SGHNT and CDR2 is YYREEE (reference sequence). The CDR3 sequence: CASSSLVSGANVLTF. CDR3 DNA sequence: TGTGCCAGCAGCTCCCTGGTCTCTGGGGCCAACGTCCTGACTTTC. Full variable domain (missing parts from reference TRBV5-4 and TRBJ2-6): ETGVTQSPTHLIKTRGQQVTLRCSSQSGHNTVSWYQQALGQGPQFIFQYYREEENGRGNFPPRFSGLQFPNYSSELNVNALELDDSALYLCASSSLVSGANVLTFGAGSRLTVL.

The V call is TRBV5-1, the J call TRBJ2-2; 7 bases align to TRBD1. The CDR3 runs to 16 residues. Germline CDR1 is SGHRS and CDR2 is YFSETQ. The V segment lost 1 base and the J segment 7 bases; nucleotides outside the gene matches: 10. DNA of the CDR3: TGCGCCAGCAGCTTGCACCCCTTGGGACAGAGCGGGGAGCTGTTTTTT. Protein sequence: CASSLHPLGQSGELFF.

The CDR3 loop reads CASSFRKGRETQYF. CDR3 nucleotide sequence: TGTGCCAGCAGCTTCCGGAAGGGGAGAGAGACCCAGTACTTC. The rearrangement links TRBV11-1 to TRBJ2-5; D possibly matches TRBD1 or TRBD2 (5 bases each). V was shortened by 3 bases and J by 4 bases, with 12 bases between the two germline ends. The CDR3 consists of 14 residues. The V gene's germline CDR1 is SGHAT and CDR2 FQDESV (reference sequence).

The chain couples TRBV19 to TRBJ1-1; a possible D gene is TRBD1 (6 bases). This CDR3 contains 13 residues. CDR1 is LNHDA and CDR2 is SQIVND in the germline V gene (reference sequence). V was shortened by 8 bases and J by 1 base, with 11 bases between the two germline ends. CDR3 nucleotides: TGTGCCAGTTCCGGGACACGGAACACTGAAGCTTTCTTT. Encoded protein: CASSGTRNTEAFF.

This clone turned up a few times. The chain couples TRBV25-1 to TRBJ2-2; D could derive from TRBD1 or TRBD2 (5 bases each). Germline assignment: CDR1 MGHDK and CDR2 SYGVNS. The CDR3 is made up of 18 amino acids. Trimming removed 6 bases at V and 3 bases at J, with 23 bases between. CDR3 sequence: CASRPKVKGSNDTGELFF. CDR3 bases: TGTGCCAGCAGACCCAAGGTTAAGGGGAGTAATGACACCGGGGAGCTGTTTTTT.

The chain employs TRBV6-1 and TRBJ1-5; a weak D match, TRBD1 (5 bases). V lost 1 base to trimming and J lost 2 bases, with 18 bases between them. This CDR3 is built from 18 residues. From germline, CDR1 is MNHNS and CDR2 SASEGT. The CDR3 protein is CASSEGKNRPTGNQPQHF. The DNA for the CDR3 is TGTGCCAGCAGTGAAGGAAAGAACAGGCCGACGGGCAATCAGCCCCAGCATTTT.

The chain carries TRBV18 and TRBJ2-3; 8 positions match TRBD1. Germline V lookup: CDR1 KGHSH, CDR2 LQKENI. The CDR3 spans 15 residues. With 9 bases clipped from V and 1 base from J, the junction kept 9 bases outside the gene matches. The CDR3 loop reads CASSLTGVGTDTQYF. The CDR3 DNA is TGTGCCAGTTCTTTGACAGGGGTCGGCACAGATACGCAGTATTTT.

V and J are TRBV2 and TRBJ1-2; tentatively, D is TRBD1 (5 bases). Looked up from germline, CDR1 is SNHLY and CDR2 is FYNNEI. Trimming took 6 bases from V and 10 from J, leaving 18 bases between them. The CDR3 length is 13 residues. The DNA for the CDR3 is TGTGCCAGCAGGCCCCGCGGACAAACAATCTACACCTTC. It encodes CASRPRGQTIYTF.

This clone has only a few counts. The chain recombines TRBV4-1 with TRBJ1-2; TRBD1 might be the D (5 bases). The ends were cut back, 7 bases at V and 0 bases at J, with 18 bases in the middle. The germline V gene encodes CDR1 MGHRA and CDR2 YSYEKL. The CDR3 is 16 amino acids. CDR3 amino acids: CASKLNAGEANYGYTF. DNA of the CDR3: TGCGCCAGCAAGCTCAACGCGGGGGAAGCTAACTATGGCTACACCTTC.

The J gene is TRBJ2-7, the V gene TRBV28; D unclear. CDR3 size: 12 residues. Trimming shortened V by 6 bases and J by 9 bases, and 15 bases separated the two germline ends. In germline, CDR1 is MDHEN, CDR2 SYDVKM. The CDR3 coding sequence is TGTGCCAGCAGCCCCGCCGGTTTAGTGCAGTACGTC. Its translation: CASSPAGLVQYV.

This clone turned up a few times. This rearrangement joins TRBV18 to TRBJ1-2; 7 nucleotides agree with TRBD1. The CDR3 length is 15 residues. Unmatched junction bases numbered 11, after V lost 6 bases and J lost 4 bases. Germline values: CDR1 KGHSH, CDR2 LQKENI. The CDR3 reads CASSMRDRTTYGYTF. The CDR3 DNA follows: TGTGCCAGCTCCATGAGGGACAGAACGACCTATGGCTACACCTTC.

The chain joins TRBV5-4 to TRBJ2-3; 7 bases are a match to TRBD2. Germline V CDR1 and CDR2: SGHNT, YYREEE (reference sequence). V lost 4 bases to trimming and J lost 1 base; unmatched junction nucleotides: 6. The CDR3 is 15 amino acids. CDR3 amino acids: CASSLSGDRTDTQYF. The CDR3 DNA reads as TGTGCCAGCAGCCTAAGCGGGGACCGCACAGATACGCAGTATTTT.

The chain has TRBV18 and TRBJ1-1; no clear D. V was clipped by 3 bases and J by 0 bases, with 14 bases between them. The length of the CDR3 is 16 residues. CDR1 and CDR2 from the germline V gene are KGHSH and LQKENI. CDR3 bases: TGTGCCAGCTCACCCGAGGCAGGCATAATGAACACTGAAGCTTTCTTT. Translated: CASSPEAGIMNTEAFF.

The V gene is TRBV7-8, the J gene TRBJ1-2, with D possibly matching TRBD1 (5 bases). V lost 4 bases and J 5 bases, leaving 11 bases between the germline ends. There are 13 residues in the CDR3. The germline CDR1 and CDR2 sequences are SGHVS and FQNEAQ. As DNA, the CDR3 is TGTGCCAGCAGCTGGCAGGGAGATTATGGCTACACCTTC. Protein: CASSWQGDYGYTF.

The J gene is TRBJ1-5, the V gene TRBV6-2 or TRBV6-3; D gene unclear. Trimming stripped 5 bases from V and 6 bases from J, with 14 bases between. In germline, CDR1 is MNHEY, CDR2 SVGEGT. The CDR3 sequence is 14 residues long. The CDR3 coding sequence is TGTGCCAGCAGTCATGGAAGGACGGGTCAGCCCCAGCATTTT. Its protein product is CASSHGRTGQPQHF.

The CDR3 sequence is CAISEGSSDTQYF. For the CDR3, the DNA is TGTGCCATCAGTGAAGGTAGCTCAGATACGCAGTATTTT. This chain links TRBV10-3 with TRBJ2-3; no firm D call. This CDR3 region has 13 residues. V was trimmed by 3 bases and J by 4 bases, leaving 8 bases between them. Germline CDR1 ENHRY, CDR2 SYGVKD.

The table lists this clone with a few counts. The V and J genes are TRBV29-1 and TRBJ1-3; the D is unclear. Trimming removed 5 bases from V and 4 bases from J, with 9 bases in between. This CDR3 region has 12 residues. Germline values: CDR1 SQVTM, CDR2 ANQGSEA. In nucleotides, the CDR3 is TGCAGCGTTCGAGGGAAGGGAAACACCATATATTTT. It is translated as CSVRGKGNTIYF.

The chain carries TRBV18 and TRBJ1-2, with a tentative D call TRBD1 (5 bases). This CDR3 region has 13 residues. The germline V gene encodes CDR1 KGHSH and CDR2 LQKENI. V shed 0 bases and J shed 7 bases, with 9 bases lying between them. The CDR3 sequence is CASSPPGRLGYTF. The CDR3 coding sequence is TGTGCCAGCTCACCACCGGGACGGCTTGGCTACACCTTC.

V usage is TRBV28 and J usage is TRBJ2-4, with 8 bases that match TRBD2. The J segment lost 1 base and the V segment lost 4 bases, leaving 6 bases of the junction unmatched. The CDR3 totals 16 residues. Germline lookup yields CDR1 MDHEN and CDR2 SYDVKM. Here the CDR3 DNA reads TGTGCCAGCAGTTACGGGAGGGTCTTGGCCAAAAACATTCAGTACTTC. This encodes CASSYGRVLAKNIQYF.

The V gene is TRBV18, the J gene TRBJ2-2; the match to TRBD2 covers 9 bases. The junction had 3 bases not matched to a gene; V was cut back by 3 bases and J by 4 bases. Germline V CDR1 and CDR2: KGHSH, LQKENI. The CDR3 loop spans 15 amino acids. The CDR3 DNA sequence: TGTGCCAGCTCACCCCAGCGGGGGGCCACCGGGGAGCTGTTTTTT. Translating it yields CASSPQRGATGELFF.

V is TRBV7-2 and J is TRBJ1-1; D unresolved. V lost 10 bases, J lost 0 bases, and 12 bases lay in between. CDR3 length equals 13 residues. Germline CDR1 SGHTA, CDR2 FQGNSA. Here the CDR3 reads CATGEAVNTEAFF. DNA for the CDR3: TGTGCCACCGGAGAAGCCGTGAACACTGAAGCTTTCTTT.